This T cell receptor (beta chain) was found in a study of tumor-infiltrating lymphocytes in primary liver carcinoma. Study-level points and caveats: There were only about 7.5-24% of top clones found in all five tumor regions. The study found tumor-adjacent and tumor-blood pairs overlapped less than tumor region pairs.

DNA and RNA were both co-extracted from approximately 20-30 mg of bulk tissue that had not been sorted. Chronic HBV infection, which was untreated, was present in the patients. Germline loops: CDR1 SGHKS, CDR2 YYEKEE (reference sequence). The CDR3 totals 14 residues. Constant-region priming of about 520 ng total RNA yielded TCR beta cDNA. Three-round nested multiplex PCR performed with slightly modified ARM-PCR produced the TCR beta libraries. Use of TRBV1-TRBV30 forward primers with a C-beta reverse primer characterized the first two PCR rounds, which lasted ten to eleven cycles each. TCRdb used MiXCR to reprocess the multiplex PCR reads, holding one entry per CDR3 protein. The table shows approximately 73,000 distinct CDR3 sequences, with around 75% occurring only once. With respect to this clonotype: No antigen is known for it. A read error may account for a junction end that differs from germline.

The gene calls are TRBV5-5 and TRBJ2-2, with TRBD1 matching over 8 bases. Material for sequencing was liver tumor tissue from sampling region 4. Subset specified: tumor region T4, right-lateral pole. The TCR comes from a woman aged 60 to 75 with primary liver carcinoma and hepatitis B virus infection. The CDR3 DNA is TGTACCAGCAGCTTTCAGGGGGCGCAGGGGGAGCTGTTGTTT. Its protein is CTSSFQGAQGELLF.